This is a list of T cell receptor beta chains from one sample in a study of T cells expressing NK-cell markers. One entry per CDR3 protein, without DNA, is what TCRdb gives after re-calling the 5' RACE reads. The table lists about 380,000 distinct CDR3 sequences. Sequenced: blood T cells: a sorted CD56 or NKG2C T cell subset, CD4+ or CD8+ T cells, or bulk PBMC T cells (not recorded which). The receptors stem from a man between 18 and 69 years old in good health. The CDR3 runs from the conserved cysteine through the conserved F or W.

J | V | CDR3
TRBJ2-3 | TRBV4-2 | CASSQVGSEIPVTQYF
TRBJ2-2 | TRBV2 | CASSDTKTNTGELFF
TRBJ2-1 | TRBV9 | CASSADRDLGEQFF
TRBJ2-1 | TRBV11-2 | CASSLNVGLPEQFF
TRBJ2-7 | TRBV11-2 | CASSSLPGLAGGHYEQYF
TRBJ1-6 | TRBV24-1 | CATSDLTTGIGDRSPLHF
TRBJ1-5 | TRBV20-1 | CSAERGAGNQPQHF
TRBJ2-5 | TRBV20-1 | CSATGPRETQYF
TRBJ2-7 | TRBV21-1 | CASSKDSSASYEQYF
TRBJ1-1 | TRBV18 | CASSPTAGTEAFF
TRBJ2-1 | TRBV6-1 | CASSAPYSGGDNEQFF
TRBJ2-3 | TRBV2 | CASREPGGGGVSTDTQYF
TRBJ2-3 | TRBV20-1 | CSAPPAAGGTDTQYF
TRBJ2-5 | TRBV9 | CASSVDGGGTVRETQYF
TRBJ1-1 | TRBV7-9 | CASSTGQGWEAFF
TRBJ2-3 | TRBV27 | CASRRVGSTDTQYF
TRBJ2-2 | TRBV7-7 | CASSLVGPFTGELFF
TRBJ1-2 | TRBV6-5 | CASSSRVGEIGGYTF
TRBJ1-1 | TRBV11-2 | CASSLRTVLMNTEAFF
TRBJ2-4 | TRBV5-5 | CASSLAGTGAPRNIQYF
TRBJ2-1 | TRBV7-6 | CASSYSIGWAGKFF
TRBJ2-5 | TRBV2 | CASRGMGLARYQETQYF
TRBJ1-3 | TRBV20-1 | CSAGRGGTGNTIYF
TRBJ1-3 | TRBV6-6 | CATVGRLVNTIYF
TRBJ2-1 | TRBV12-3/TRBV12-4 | CASTRGTLLLPSEQFF
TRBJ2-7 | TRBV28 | CASSLFGTGVTYEQYF
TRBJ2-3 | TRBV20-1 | CSASIGSGEFGDTQYF
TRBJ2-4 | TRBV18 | CASSPSQGSKNIQYF
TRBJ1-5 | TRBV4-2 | CASSQDGRSNQPQHF
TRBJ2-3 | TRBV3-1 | CASSPTSGSTDTQYF
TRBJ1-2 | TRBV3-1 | CASSQGDFNYGYTF
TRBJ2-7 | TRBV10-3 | CAISITGGGSYEQYF
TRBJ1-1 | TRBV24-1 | CATSEAAGNTEAFF
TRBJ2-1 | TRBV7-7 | CASSPGPLSEQFF
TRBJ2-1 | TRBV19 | CASRMWASGGTGEQFF
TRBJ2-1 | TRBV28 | CASSLSDREQFF
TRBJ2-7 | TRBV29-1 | CSVDGTGGPYEQYF
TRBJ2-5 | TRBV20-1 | CSARDWAGVQETQYF
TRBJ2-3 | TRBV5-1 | CASSLDGTETDTQYF
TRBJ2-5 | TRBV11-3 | CASSLIVNLGQNQETQYF
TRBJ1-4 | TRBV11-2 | CASSSDRRSNEKLFF
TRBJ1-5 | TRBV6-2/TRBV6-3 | CASSSSRTGLISNQPQHF
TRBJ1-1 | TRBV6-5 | CASSYGTGGGTEAFF
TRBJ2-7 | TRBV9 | CASSPGPGNSYEQYF
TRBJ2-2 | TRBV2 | CASSGDRGSTGELFF
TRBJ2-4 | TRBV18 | CASSRQELAKNIQYF
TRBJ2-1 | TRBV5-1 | CASSLSTQGGFNEQFF
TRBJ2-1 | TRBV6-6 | CASSYRATDEQFF
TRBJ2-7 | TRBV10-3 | CAISEGTGTPSYEQYF
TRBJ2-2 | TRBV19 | CASSIVQGVAGELFF
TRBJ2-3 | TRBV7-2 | CASSLGLGTLTDTQYF
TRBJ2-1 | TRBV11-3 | CASSLDGLAGALDEQFF
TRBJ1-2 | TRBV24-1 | CATSDPQGQGYGYTF
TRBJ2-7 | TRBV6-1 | CARQAGGSYEQYF
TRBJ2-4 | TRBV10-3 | CAISGQGYAKNIQYF
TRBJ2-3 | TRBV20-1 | CSARDSEGASLGTQYF
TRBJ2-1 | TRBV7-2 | CASSGGTSGASYNEQFF